The clone carrying this TCR beta chain has ten or more counts. The entry originates in a study of metastatic and nonmetastatic thyroid tumors. TCRdb used MiXCR to call clones anew from the PCR reads. Of 30,000 to 40,000 clones listed, 25% to 35% were seen once; the top ten hold 7.8%. Nobody among the patients had been given any treatment before thyroid surgery. Trimming pared 4 bases from V and 3 bases from J, leaving 3 bases between. CDR1 and CDR2 from the germline V gene are SGHTA and FQGNSA. The CDR3 contains 12 residues. The rearrangement joins TRBV7-2 to TRBJ2-2; D ambiguous. The TCR originated in a female donor with papillary thyroid cancer or a benign thyroid nodule (not recorded which). Some clones in this sample may be carry-over from other donors' samples. Specimen: blood. CDR3 sequence: CASSSYTGELFF. The CDR3 region has the DNA TGTGCCAGCAGCTCTTACACCGGGGAGCTGTTTTTT.